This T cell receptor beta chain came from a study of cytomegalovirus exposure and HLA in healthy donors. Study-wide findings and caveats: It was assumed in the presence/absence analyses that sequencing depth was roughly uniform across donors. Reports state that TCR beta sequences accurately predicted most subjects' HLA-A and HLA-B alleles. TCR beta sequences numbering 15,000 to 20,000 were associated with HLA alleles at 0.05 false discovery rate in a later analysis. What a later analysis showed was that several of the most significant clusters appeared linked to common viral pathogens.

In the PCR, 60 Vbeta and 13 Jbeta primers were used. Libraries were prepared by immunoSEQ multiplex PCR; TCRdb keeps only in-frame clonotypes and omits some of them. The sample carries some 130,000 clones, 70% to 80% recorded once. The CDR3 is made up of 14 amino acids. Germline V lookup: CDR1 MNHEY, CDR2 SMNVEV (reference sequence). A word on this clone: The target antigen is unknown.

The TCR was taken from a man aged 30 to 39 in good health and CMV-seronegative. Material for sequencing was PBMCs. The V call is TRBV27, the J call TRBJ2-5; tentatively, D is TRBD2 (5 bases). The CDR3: CSGGELGDQETQYF. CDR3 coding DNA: TGTTCCGGTGGTGAGCTCGGGGACCAAGAGACCCAGTACTTC.